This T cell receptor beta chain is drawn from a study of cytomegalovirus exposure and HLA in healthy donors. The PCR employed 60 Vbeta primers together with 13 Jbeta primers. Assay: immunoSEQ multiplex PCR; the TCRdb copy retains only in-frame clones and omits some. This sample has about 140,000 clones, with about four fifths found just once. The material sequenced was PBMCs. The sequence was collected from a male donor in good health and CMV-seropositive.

The CDR3 bases are TGTGCCAGCAGTGATGCTAGCGCACCAGATACGCAGTATTTT. Translated, it gives CASSDASAPDTQYF. V is TRBV2 and J is TRBJ2-3; the D gene is possibly TRBD2 (6 bases). Germline lookup yields CDR1 SNHLY and CDR2 FYNNEI. V was pared by 3 bases and J by 4 bases, with 11 bases between. CDR3 length: 14 residues.